These 13 T cell receptor beta chains share one sample of origin, sequenced in a study of T cell repertoires in cytomegalovirus infection. TCRdb called the reads again in MiXCR, with one record for every CDR3 protein. Of fewer than 700,000 distinct CDR3 sequences in the sample, 20% to 30% were seen once. The sequenced sample consisted of CD8+ T cells from PBMCs. These receptors all stem from a human donor in good health (CMV status not recorded). Some clones in this sample may be carry-over from other donors' samples.

A few counts support this clonotype. The chain joins TRBV6-2 or TRBV6-3 to TRBJ1-1; tentatively, D is TRBD1 (5 bases). Trimming left V 7 bases short and J 0 bases short, with 18 bases between. CDR3 length: 16 residues. Germline V lookup: CDR1 MNHEY, CDR2 SVGEGT. The CDR3 sequence: CASTASPGLLNTEAFF. CDR3 in DNA: TGTGCCAGCACCGCTTCTCCGGGACTTCTGAACACTGAAGCTTTCTTT.

This clonotype was observed a handful of times. The chain uses TRBV9 and TRBJ2-3, with 8 bases that match TRBD1. CDR1 is SGDLS and CDR2 is YYNGEE in the germline V gene. Germline trimming cut 3 bases from V and 6 bases from J; bases unmatched to any gene: 3. The CDR3 contains 13 residues. CDR3 nucleotides: TGTGCCAGCAGCGCAGGGGGCGTGGATACGCAGTATTTT. It yields the protein CASSAGGVDTQYF.

This chain connects TRBV7-9 to TRBJ2-5, with D possibly being TRBD1 (6 bases). V shed 5 bases and J shed 3 bases, with 19 bases lying between them. Germline-derived CDR1 and CDR2 are SEHNR and FQNEAQ (reference sequence). CDR3 length: 16 residues. The CDR3 loop is CASSPPRGPGEETQYF. CDR3 coding DNA: TGTGCCAGCAGCCCCCCCAGGGGCCCAGGCGAAGAGACCCAGTACTTC.

V gene TRBV7-6 combines with J gene TRBJ2-3, with a tentative D call TRBD1 (6 bases). V dropped 8 bases and J dropped 2 bases, with 14 bases sitting between them. CDR3 length equals 14 residues. Germline V gene data show CDR1 as SGHVS and CDR2 as FNYEAQ. CDR3 protein: CASGGSSFTDTQYF. In DNA, the CDR3 is TGTGCCAGCGGGGGCTCGTCGTTCACAGATACGCAGTATTTT.

The chain carries TRBV2 and TRBJ2-1; 8 nucleotides line up with TRBD2. Germline values: CDR1 SNHLY, CDR2 FYNNEI. The ends lost 5 bases at V and 7 bases at J; junction bases unmatched: 10. This CDR3 has 15 residues. The CDR3 sequence: CASSPAGAGGNEQFF. Here the CDR3 DNA reads TGTGCCAGCAGTCCAGCGGGGGCCGGGGGGAATGAGCAGTTCTTC.

Turning to this clonotype: A much larger clone sits a single nucleotide away, making a read error possible. A read error is likely, as this CDR3 ends without the conserved phenylalanine or tryptophan. This chain links TRBV7-6 with TRBJ2-7, with D unclear. Trimming stripped 4 bases from V and 2 bases from J, with 6 bases between. This CDR3 comprises 12 residues. Germline loops: CDR1 SGHVS, CDR2 FNYEAQ. The CDR3 sequence is CASSSSPYEQYI. The DNA for the CDR3 is TGTGCCAGCAGCTCCAGCCCCTACGAGCAGTACATC.

This clonotype has only a few counts. This chain links TRBV14 with TRBJ2-6; the D gene is possibly TRBD1 (5 bases). The germline V and J ends were trimmed by 5 bases and 0 bases, with 17 bases remaining between them. Germline V gives CDR1 SGHDN, CDR2 FVKESK. This CDR3 has 18 amino acids. DNA of the CDR3: TGTGCCAGCAGCGTAAGCTGGGGCTGGACCTCTGGGGCCAACGTCCTGACTTTC. Protein: CASSVSWGWTSGANVLTF.

At least ten counts were recorded for this clonotype. The J gene is TRBJ2-1, the V gene TRBV12-3 or TRBV12-4; TRBD2 matches at 15 bases. V shed 0 bases and J 0 bases; nucleotides not matched to a gene: 0. The CDR3 runs 18 residues. The CDR3 here is CASSLAGLAGGSYNEQFF. CDR3 DNA sequence: TGTGCCAGCAGTTTAGCGGGACTAGCGGGGGGCTCCTACAATGAGCAGTTCTTC.

This clonotype was seen a few times. The chain links TRBV6-6 to TRBJ2-1; a possible D gene is TRBD2 (7 bases). The CDR3 runs to 14 residues. Germline CDR1 and CDR2: MNHNY and SVGAGI (reference sequence). V was shortened by 5 bases and J by 4 bases, with 12 bases between the two germline ends. The CDR3 DNA sequence: TGTGCCAGCAGTAGGGGGGGGCCTTACAATGAGCAGTTCTTC. Its translation is CASSRGGPYNEQFF.

As to this clonotype: An end of the junction differs from the germline gene, which may be a read error. The J gene is TRBJ2-1, the V gene TRBV19; 7 bases line up with TRBD1. This CDR3 is built from 15 residues. CDR1 is LNHDA and CDR2 is SQIVND in the germline V gene (reference sequence). The CDR3 nucleotides are TGTGCCGGTAGTATGTTTCAGGGGGATTACAATGAGCAGTTCTTC. This encodes CAGSMFQGDYNEQFF.

This clonotype showed up just a few times. The rearrangement uses TRBV14 and TRBJ2-4, with D unclear. CDR1 and CDR2 from the germline V gene are SGHDN and FVKESK. V lost 4 bases and J lost 1, with 17 bases in between. This CDR3 is 17 amino acids long. CDR3 protein: CASSPAVAEGAKNIQYF. The CDR3 nucleotides read TGTGCCAGCAGCCCAGCTGTTGCCGAAGGGGCCAAAAACATTCAGTACTTC.

Details on this clonotype: A much larger clone is a single base away; this may be a read error. The chain has TRBV7-6 and TRBJ2-6; TRBD1 matches 8 bases. This CDR3 has 17 amino acids. V lost 6 bases to trimming and J lost 1 base; unmatched junction nucleotides: 8. Looked up from germline, CDR1 is SGHVS and CDR2 is FNYEAQ. CDR3 residues: CASRPRQGLSGANVLTF. The CDR3 DNA reads TGTGCCAGCAGGCCGAGACAGGGGTTATCTGGGGCCAACGTCCTGACTTTC.

This rearrangement joins TRBV6-5 to TRBJ1-4, with D possibly being TRBD1 (5 bases). The V end was cut by 0 bases, the J end by 8 bases, with 13 bases between. The CDR3 contains 15 residues. Germline V lookup: CDR1 MNHEY, CDR2 SVGAGI. CDR3 nucleotide sequence: TGTGCCAGCAGTTACTCGGACGGGGACCAGGAAAAACTGTTTTTT. Translation gives CASSYSDGDQEKLFF.